This T cell receptor (beta chain) was captured by sequencing in a study of blood T cell repertoires in COVID-19. The data were produced by immunoSEQ multiplex PCR, yet TCRdb's version contains in-frame clones alone and is incomplete. The sample carries approximately 76,000 clones, 82% recorded once. Deletions cut 1 base from V and 1 base from J, with 8 bases between. There are 15 residues in the CDR3. Germline CDR1 reads SGHVS; CDR2 reads FQNEAQ. The J gene is TRBJ1-3, the V gene TRBV7-8; D gene unclear. This TCR was sampled from a man aged 50-59 years with acute or convalescent COVID-19. The material sequenced was peripheral blood. This CDR3 is CASSLVENSGNTIYF. For the CDR3, the DNA is TGTGCCAGCAGCTTAGTAGAGAATTCTGGAAACACCATATATTTT.